This T cell receptor beta chain comes out of a study of T-cell reconstitution after alpha-beta-depleted transplantation in children (dated by TCRdb to about 2016). As for the study more broadly: T-cell immune reconstitution after TCRalphabeta/CD19-depleted allogeneic hematopoietic cell transplantation in children was quantitatively tracked in the study by means of TCR repertoire profiling. The study at large found these results: In some patients, the high TCRbeta diversity seen at day 60 was put down to recipient T cells and intrathymic progenitors that had survived conditioning. The frequencies of hyperexpanded clones fell over the following months, and after one year, T-cell counts and TCRbeta diversity were mostly attributed to newly produced T cells. About two months after transplant, the apparently early recovery of alphabetaT-cell counts reportedly depended on just several hundred clones that had expanded rapidly and came from non-depleted graft cells.

Preparation of the library involved PCR. The data were produced on an Illumina HiSeq 2500. TCR library preparation used molecular barcoding, with unique molecular identifiers applied to normalize quantification of the TCRbeta repertoire. The public sequencing data were trimmed at Q25 with fastp and processed into clonotypes with MiXCR by TCRdb, which kept only in-frame beta chains. Each entry merges the rows of one CDR3 protein and shows their most common DNA and genes. The sample yields around 420,000 distinct CDR3 sequences; 16% were counted once. Jointly, the top ten make up about 32% of the sample. What the treatment or condition label conveys for this sample: allogeneic hematopoietic cell transplantation with graft depleted of TCRalphabeta T cells and CD19 B cells. The transplant recipients were children given TCRalphabeta/CD19-depleted allogeneic hematopoietic cell grafts. This clonotype was recorded a few times. Its specific antigen is unknown. Base qualities are not at hand, and no much larger clone is one base apart.

This material consisted of PBMCs, mostly from graft donor cells, taken 360 days after TCRalphabeta/CD19-depleted stem cell transplant. This receptor was obtained from a boy under three years old who had a stem cell transplant for Wiskott-Aldrich syndrome, so the T cells may come from the graft donor.

Here the CDR3 is given as CASSQVGTVEKLFF. The nucleotides read TGTGCCAGCAGCCAAGTCGGAACCGTTGAAAAACTGTTTTTT. The chain employs TRBV3-1 and TRBJ1-4; no D segment can be confidently identified. The CDR3 has 14 amino acids, counting the end cysteine and phenylalanine. CDR3 DNA only is kept here, 42 bases in frame from base 1. V is pared back by 1 base and J by 7 bases, with 10 bases lying between the germline termini. CDR1 and CDR2, looked up from the germline V gene (reference sequence), are LGHDT and YNNKEL. Extended through the reference TRBV3-1 and TRBJ1-4 proteins, this CDR3 yields the full variable domain: DTAVSQTPKYLVTQMGNDKSIKCEQNLGHDTMYWYKQDSKKFLKIMFSYNNKELIINETVPNRFSPKSPDKAHLNLHINSLELGDSAVYFCASSQVGTVEKLFFGSGTQLSVL.